This T cell receptor beta chain came from a study of Ad26.COV2.S vaccination and SARS-CoV-2 variants. Whole-study findings and limits: Spike-specific responses of CD8+ and CD4+ T cells were reported to display substantial breadth after vaccination. Vaccinated individuals (as opposed to placebo recipients) had higher spike-specific TCR breadth.

For this clone: Its antigen is unknown.

This CDR3 has 16 residues. Trimming pared 1 base from V and 0 bases from J, leaving 12 bases between. CDR1 and CDR2 (germline): LGHNA, YSLEER. The data were produced by immunoSEQ multiplex PCR, yet TCRdb's version contains in-frame clones alone and is incomplete. The profile covers 120,000 to 150,000 clones, with more than 80% appearing a single time and around 5.1% taken by the ten largest. The origin of this receptor is a human donor who had recovered from COVID-19. Material: peripheral blood, obtained after recovery from COVID-19. The chain carries TRBV4-3 and TRBJ1-1; the D gene is possibly TRBD1 (5 bases). CDR3 nucleotide sequence: TGCGCCAGCAGCCAAGTGTGGGGCCGGATGAACACTGAAGCTTTCTTT. This sequence encodes CASSQVWGRMNTEAFF.